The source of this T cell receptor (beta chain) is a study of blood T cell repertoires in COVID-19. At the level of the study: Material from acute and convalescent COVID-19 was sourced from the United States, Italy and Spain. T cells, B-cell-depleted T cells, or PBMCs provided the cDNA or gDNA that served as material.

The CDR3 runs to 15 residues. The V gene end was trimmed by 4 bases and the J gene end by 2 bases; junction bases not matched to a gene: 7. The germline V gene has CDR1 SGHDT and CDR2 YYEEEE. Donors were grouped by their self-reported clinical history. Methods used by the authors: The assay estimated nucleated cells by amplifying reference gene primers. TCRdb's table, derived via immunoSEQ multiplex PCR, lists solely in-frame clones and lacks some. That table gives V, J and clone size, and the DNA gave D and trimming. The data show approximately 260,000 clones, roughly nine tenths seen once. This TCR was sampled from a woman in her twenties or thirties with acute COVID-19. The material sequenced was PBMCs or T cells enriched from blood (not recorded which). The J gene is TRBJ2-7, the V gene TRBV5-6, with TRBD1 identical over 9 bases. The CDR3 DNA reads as TGTGCCAGCAGCCGGCGGGGACAGGGCGCCTACGAGCAGTACTTC. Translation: CASSRRGQGAYEQYF.